A single sample gave rise to the 9 T cell receptor beta chains below, sequenced in a study of blood T cell repertoires in COVID-19. Sequencing was performed with immunoSEQ multiplex PCR; in TCRdb, only in-frame clones are kept and a portion is missing. The sample shows 300,000 to 350,000 clones, roughly 84% of them seen only once. Sequenced sample: PBMCs or T cells enriched from blood (not recorded which). These receptors all come from a woman aged 25 to 39 who had recovered from COVID-19.

This clone was counted once. The chain is built from TRBV24-1 and TRBJ1-2, with 11 bases aligning to TRBD1. Germline V gene sequence: CDR1 KGHDR, CDR2 SFDVKD. Trimming took 3 bases from V and 2 from J; bases not matched to a gene: 1. This CDR3 contains 15 residues. CDR3 sequence (DNA): TGTGCCACCAGTGATAGGACAGGGGGCAACTATGGCTACACCTTC. This gives the protein CATSDRTGGNYGYTF.

This clone was seen only once. The gene calls are TRBV7-2 and TRBJ1-4; 9 nucleotides align to TRBD1. V gave up 0 bases and J gave up 7 bases; unmatched junction bases: 3. Germline V gives CDR1 SGHTA, CDR2 FQGNSA. The CDR3 runs to 15 residues. CDR3 protein: CASSLARTGVEKLFF. DNA for the CDR3: TGTGCCAGCAGCTTAGCGAGGACAGGGGTTGAAAAACTGTTTTTT.

This clone has only one observation. The chain links TRBV7-2 to TRBJ2-6; possibly TRBD1 for D (6 bases). From germline, CDR1 is SGHTA and CDR2 FQGNSA. This CDR3 region has 17 residues. Trimming removed 0 bases at V and 1 base at J, with 10 bases between. CDR3 protein: CASSLARGGSGANVLTF. The DNA of the CDR3 is TGTGCCAGCAGCTTAGCGCGAGGGGGATCTGGGGCCAACGTCCTGACTTTC.

The V and J genes are TRBV28 and TRBJ1-5; a weak D match, TRBD1 (5 bases). Germline CDR1 reads MDHEN; CDR2 reads SYDVKM. The CDR3 has 14 amino acids. V was shortened by 7 bases and J by 3 bases, with 13 bases between the two germline ends. CDR3 residues: CASTPGGVNQPQHF. For the CDR3, the DNA is TGTGCCAGCACCCCCGGGGGGGTCAATCAGCCCCAGCATTTT.

The rearrangement links TRBV19 to TRBJ1-2; D is perhaps TRBD1 (6 bases). This CDR3 region has 16 residues. CDR1 is LNHDA, CDR2 SQIVND, per germline (reference sequence). Between the trimmed V and J ends, which lost 10 bases and 0 bases, there was a span of 21 bases. The CDR3 nucleotides read TGTGCCACCCGAGGGGGTGTCTCCGGGCCTAACTATGGCTACACCTTC. Its protein is CATRGGVSGPNYGYTF.

The V gene is TRBV24-1, the J gene TRBJ2-5, with 12 bases lining up with TRBD2. The CDR3 spans 18 residues. Germline V lookup: CDR1 KGHDR, CDR2 SFDVKD. With 3 bases clipped from V and 5 bases from J, the junction kept 12 bases outside the gene matches. This CDR3 reads CATSDPLAGGRKGETQYF. CDR3 coding DNA: TGTGCCACCAGTGATCCACTAGCGGGGGGCCGTAAGGGTGAGACCCAGTACTTC.

J is TRBJ2-7 and V is TRBV4-1; D is perhaps TRBD1 (6 bases). The CDR3 is made up of 17 amino acids. The germline V gene has CDR1 MGHRA and CDR2 YSYEKL. The V and J ends lost 0 bases and 2 bases respectively, with 17 bases between them. In DNA, the CDR3 is TGCGCCAGCAGCCAAGATCGTTTACAGGGTGTCCCCTACGAGCAGTACTTC. Translated: CASSQDRLQGVPYEQYF.

The V call is TRBV3-1 (or the pseudogene TRBV3-2), the J call TRBJ2-1; TRBD2 agrees at 11 bases. Germline assignment: CDR1 LGHDT and CDR2 YNNKEL (reference sequence). V shed 4 bases, J shed 15 bases, and the junction held 17 bases outside the gene matches. There are 16 residues in the CDR3. Here the CDR3 DNA reads TGTGCCAGCAGCCGCACCGGTGGAACTAGCGGGGGAAGGGCGTTCTTC. It translates to CASSRTGGTSGGRAFF.

V and J are TRBV18 and TRBJ1-1; 7 nucleotides align to TRBD1. The junction had 2 bases not matched to a gene; V was cut back by 0 bases and J by 7 bases. Germline assignment: CDR1 KGHSH and CDR2 LQKENI. The length of the CDR3 is 13 residues. CDR3 region: CASSPPQGGEAFF. CDR3 in DNA: TGTGCCAGCTCACCACCTCAGGGGGGTGAAGCTTTCTTT.